This T cell receptor beta chain derives from a study of shared T cell receptors in the human thymus. Germline loops: CDR1 SGHAT, CDR2 FQNNGV. This CDR3 has 16 residues. V gave up 3 bases and J gave up 3 bases; unmatched junction bases: 8. The data were produced by immunoSEQ multiplex PCR, yet TCRdb's version contains in-frame clones alone and is incomplete. The sample includes 650,000 to 950,000 clones, approximately 85% of them seen just once. These sequences were also reported in another study, on human thymus T cells. According to that study: Healthy Finnish infants undergoing corrective surgery for congenital heart defects were the donors. Corrective heart surgery yielded the resections from which the thymus tissue came. Seemingly biased V and J gene usage marked thymic and blood repertoires. Thymic TCR repertoires of unrelated people reportedly overlapped highly.

The rearrangement uses TRBV11-2 and TRBJ2-1; 7 nucleotides agree with TRBD2. The sequence derives from a girl less than two years old with a congenital heart defect. Sequencing was carried out using thymocytes. In DNA, the CDR3 is TGTGCCAGCAGCTTGCAACTAGCGACAAACTACAATGAGCAGTTCTTC. This gives the protein CASSLQLATNYNEQFF.